One and the same sample provided the 25 T cell receptor beta chains below, sequenced in a study of beta chain features in type 1 diabetes. Expressed TCRB transcripts got sequenced, as all isolated RNA was reverse transcribed. Sequenced by immunoSEQ multiplex PCR; TCRdb stores in-frame clones only, minus some. Of hundreds of thousands of clones listed, 15% to 19% were seen once; the top ten hold 0.07% to 0.095%. What was sequenced was naive CD4+ T cells from blood. The source of these receptors is a young man in good health.

This clone was seen more than once but under ten times. The chain is built from TRBV27 and TRBJ2-7; no reliable D call. CDR3 size: 14 residues. The V end was cut by 0 bases, the J end by 2 bases, with 8 bases between. Germline V gene sequence: CDR1 MNHEY, CDR2 SMNVEV (reference sequence). CDR3 sequence reads: CASSLSGIPYEQYF. The CDR3 nucleotides read TGTGCCAGCAGTTTATCGGGCATCCCCTACGAGCAGTACTTC.

The sample holds a few counts of this clone. This sequence joins TRBV7-2 and TRBJ2-3; D not certain. The CDR3 consists of 16 residues. Germline CDR1 is SGHTA and CDR2 is FQGNSA. Trimming shortened V by 3 bases and J by 2 bases, and 15 bases separated the two germline ends. In nucleotides, the CDR3 is TGTGCCAGCAGCTTTCGGCCCCAGGCGGTCACAGATACGCAGTATTTT. The encoded protein is CASSFRPQAVTDTQYF.

Only a few counts were recorded for this clone. The rearrangement links TRBV5-4 to TRBJ2-3; no definite D call. The V end lost 1 base, the J end lost 5 bases, and 5 bases lay between the germline ends. Germline V CDR1 and CDR2: SGHNT, YYREEE (reference sequence). This CDR3 comprises 12 residues. The CDR3: CASSLLEDTQYF. The CDR3 DNA reads TGTGCCAGCAGCTTGTTAGAAGATACGCAGTATTTT.

This clone has just a few counts. The chain is built from TRBV27 and TRBJ2-7, with D unresolved. Trimming removed 6 bases at V and 3 bases at J, with 12 bases between. Germline CDR1 reads MNHEY; CDR2 reads SMNVEV (reference sequence). The CDR3 totals 13 residues. Here the CDR3 reads CASSRRSSYEQYF. The CDR3 DNA reads TGTGCCAGCAGCCGAAGGTCCAGCTACGAGCAGTACTTC.

As concerns this clone: Within the sample, other DNA sequences also encode this same CDR3. The genes are TRBV28 and TRBJ1-2; no firm D call. V was clipped by 1 base and J by 4 bases, with 4 bases between them. The CDR3 totals 12 residues. In germline, CDR1 is MDHEN, CDR2 SYDVKM. CDR3 DNA sequence: TGTGCCAGCAGTTTATCAGCCTATGGCTACACCTTC. Its protein product is CASSLSAYGYTF.

Only a few counts were recorded for this clone. The chain is built from TRBV5-8 and TRBJ2-7; TRBD1 aligns across 8 bases. The CDR3 is made up of 16 amino acids. The germline V gene has CDR1 SGHTS and CDR2 YDEGEE. The trim removed 2 bases at V and 5 bases at J, leaving 12 bases unmatched. This chain's CDR3 is CASSFPRTGSPHEQYF. CDR3 in DNA: TGTGCCAGCAGCTTTCCCCGGACAGGGAGCCCCCACGAGCAGTACTTC.

The chain recombines TRBV4-2 with TRBJ2-7; D gene ambiguous. The CDR3 sequence is 15 residues long. Germline assignment: CDR1 LGHNA and CDR2 YNFKEQ. V was trimmed by 1 base and J by 3 bases, leaving 13 bases between them. The CDR3 protein is CASSQGSTDLYEQYF. The CDR3 nucleotides are TGTGCCAGCAGCCAAGGCTCGACGGACCTCTACGAGCAGTACTTC.

The chain has TRBV5-1 and TRBJ2-3; D uncertain. This CDR3 is 13 amino acids long. Trimming stripped 5 bases from V and 0 bases from J, with 7 bases between. Germline CDR1 SGHRS, CDR2 YFSETQ. The CDR3 nucleotides read TGCGCCAGCAGGATGGGTAGCACAGATACGCAGTATTTT. Translating it yields CASRMGSTDTQYF.

The chain joins TRBV19 to TRBJ2-7, with TRBD2 matching over 8 bases. Trimming removed 3 bases from V and 3 bases from J; junction bases left unmatched: 4. CDR3 length: 14 amino acids. Per the germline V gene, CDR1 is LNHDA and CDR2 is SQIVND (reference sequence). CDR3 nucleotide sequence: TGTGCCAGTAGTATGGGGCGGGAGGTCTACGAGCAGTACTTC. Translated: CASSMGREVYEQYF.

The chain couples TRBV27 to TRBJ2-7; 12 bases align to TRBD1. The CDR3 has 17 amino acids. Germline CDR1 MNHEY, CDR2 SMNVEV (reference sequence). V gave up 2 bases and J gave up 6 bases; unmatched junction bases: 11. The CDR3, as DNA: TGTGCCAGCAGTTTAATCGTAGCCCGGGACAGGGGGCGCGAGCAGTACTTC. Protein product: CASSLIVARDRGREQYF.

The chain combines TRBV4-1 with TRBJ2-3; no clear D gene. Trimming removed 8 bases from V and 8 bases from J, with 14 bases in between. CDR1 MGHRA and CDR2 YSYEKL come from the germline V gene. The CDR3 length is 12 residues. The CDR3 here is CASGKRIGTQYF. CDR3 nucleotide sequence: TGCGCCAGCGGAAAACGGATCGGTACGCAGTATTTT.

This chain uses TRBV28 with TRBJ1-2; 7 nucleotides align to TRBD1. This CDR3 has 18 residues. The germline gives CDR1 MDHEN, CDR2 SYDVKM. Trimming cost V 2 bases and J 1 base; bases outside gene matches: 13. Here the CDR3 reads CASSLPIIRDSVNYGYTF. The CDR3 bases are TGTGCCAGCAGTTTACCGATCATCCGGGACAGCGTTAACTATGGCTACACCTTC.

This clone has just a few counts. V gene TRBV2 combines with J gene TRBJ2-6; D is perhaps TRBD2 (6 bases). Deletions cut 6 bases from V and 0 bases from J, with 15 bases between. This CDR3 comprises 17 residues. CDR1 and CDR2 from the germline V gene are SNHLY and FYNNEI. The CDR3 bases are TGTGCCAGCAGCCGTGGGGCTAGCGCCTCTGGGGCCAACGTCCTGACTTTC. It yields the protein CASSRGASASGANVLTF.

This clone was detected only a few times. The rearrangement joins TRBV7-3 to TRBJ1-1, with a tentative D call TRBD1 (5 bases). The CDR3 covers 14 residues. Germline V gives CDR1 SGHTA, CDR2 FQGTGA. The V end was cut by 4 bases, the J end by 4 bases, with 13 bases between. The CDR3 region is CASSSGFGGTEAFF. The CDR3 DNA reads TGTGCCAGCAGCTCAGGGTTTGGAGGCACTGAAGCTTTCTTT.

The chain links TRBV28 to TRBJ1-2; the D is unclear. Germline V gives CDR1 MDHEN, CDR2 SYDVKM. Trimming took 6 bases from V and 8 from J, leaving 7 bases between them. The CDR3 consists of 10 residues. CDR3 sequence reads: CASRDSGYTF. CDR3 bases: TGTGCCAGCAGAGATTCCGGCTACACCTTC.

This clone has only a few counts. The chain links TRBV15 to TRBJ2-1, with D possibly matching TRBD1 (5 bases). Looked up from germline, CDR1 is LNHNV and CDR2 is YYDKDF (reference sequence). The CDR3 spans 19 residues. V was pared by 0 bases and J by 0 bases, with 18 bases between. This CDR3 is CATSRDLDRLISSYNEQFF. DNA for the CDR3: TGTGCCACCAGCAGAGATCTCGACAGATTGATAAGCTCCTACAATGAGCAGTTCTTC.

J is TRBJ2-1 and V is TRBV7-3, with 10 bases fitting TRBD2. V lost 2 bases, J lost 8 bases, and 9 bases stayed unmatched. The germline V gene encodes CDR1 SGHTA and CDR2 FQGTGA. The CDR3 sequence is 16 residues long. The CDR3 loop reads CASSLARSSGGYEQFF. The CDR3 nucleotides are TGTGCCAGCAGCTTAGCACGGTCTAGCGGGGGCTATGAGCAGTTCTTC.

CDR3 loop: CASRRGGGSNQPQHF. The DNA of the CDR3 is TGTGCCAGCAGGCGGGGAGGGGGGAGCAATCAGCCCCAGCATTTT. V and J are TRBV28 and TRBJ1-5, with TRBD1 as a possible D gene (6 bases). This CDR3 is 15 amino acids long. Trimming stripped 6 bases from V and 1 base from J, with 13 bases between. Germline V CDR1 and CDR2: MDHEN, SYDVKM.

This clone showed up just a few times. The V call is TRBV19, the J call TRBJ1-5; D unclear. The CDR3 runs to 15 residues. Germline V CDR1 and CDR2: LNHDA, SQIVND (reference sequence). Trimming left V 3 bases short and J 5 bases short, with 14 bases between. The CDR3 region has the DNA TGTGCCAGTAGTATGAACCGGTTAGGGTATCAGCCCCAGCATTTT. This sequence encodes CASSMNRLGYQPQHF.

V gene TRBV2 combines with J gene TRBJ1-2; 7 bases align to TRBD1. V lost 2 bases to trimming and J lost 2 bases; unmatched junction nucleotides: 2. The CDR3 contains 14 residues. Germline-derived CDR1 and CDR2 are SNHLY and FYNNEI. Written as DNA, the CDR3 is TGTGCCAGCAGTGAAAACAGGGGCAACTATGGCTACACCTTC. It codes for CASSENRGNYGYTF.

The chain carries TRBV19 and TRBJ1-2, with 10 positions matching TRBD1. In germline, CDR1 is LNHDA, CDR2 SQIVND (reference sequence). The CDR3 totals 14 residues. V shed 4 bases, J shed 9 bases, and the junction held 8 bases outside the gene matches. The CDR3 here is CASSSSGQGSSYTF. CDR3 in DNA: TGTGCCAGTAGTAGCTCGGGACAGGGGAGCAGCTACACCTTC.

The chain uses TRBV7-2 and TRBJ2-3, with D possibly matching TRBD2 (5 bases). Germline values: CDR1 SGHTA, CDR2 FQGNSA. Between the trimmed V and J ends, which lost 1 base and 8 bases, there was a span of 13 bases. This CDR3 has 14 amino acids. For the CDR3, the DNA is TGTGCCAGCAGCTTAGGGGGTAGCGTCCCTACGCAGTATTTT. This sequence encodes CASSLGGSVPTQYF.

This clone was recorded a few times. V and J are TRBV5-1 and TRBJ1-2; 7 bases agree with TRBD1. The CDR3 spans 13 residues. Trimming cost V 5 bases and J 4 bases; bases outside gene matches: 5. Germline V lookup: CDR1 SGHRS, CDR2 YFSETQ. This CDR3 is CASRRDRSYGYTF. The CDR3 coding sequence is TGCGCCAGCAGGAGGGACAGATCCTATGGCTACACCTTC.

This clone occurred a few times. The V and J genes are TRBV4-1 and TRBJ2-7; 7 positions match TRBD1. V shed 4 bases, J shed 5 bases, and the junction held 8 bases outside the gene matches. The V gene's germline CDR1 is MGHRA and CDR2 YSYEKL. The CDR3 has 14 residues. Here the CDR3 reads CASSRLPGQHEQYF. In nucleotides, the CDR3 is TGCGCCAGCAGCCGCCTGCCGGGACAGCACGAGCAGTACTTC.

This clone appeared a few times. This CDR3 is CASRSRGAQNTEAFF. The CDR3 bases are TGTGCCAGCAGATCCCGGGGGGCACAGAACACTGAAGCTTTCTTT. The J gene is TRBJ1-1, the V gene TRBV7-9; perhaps TRBD1 as D (6 bases). The CDR3 runs to 15 residues. The V gene lost 6 bases and the J gene lost 1 base, with 15 bases spanning the gap. Per the germline V gene, CDR1 is SEHNR and CDR2 is FQNEAQ (reference sequence).